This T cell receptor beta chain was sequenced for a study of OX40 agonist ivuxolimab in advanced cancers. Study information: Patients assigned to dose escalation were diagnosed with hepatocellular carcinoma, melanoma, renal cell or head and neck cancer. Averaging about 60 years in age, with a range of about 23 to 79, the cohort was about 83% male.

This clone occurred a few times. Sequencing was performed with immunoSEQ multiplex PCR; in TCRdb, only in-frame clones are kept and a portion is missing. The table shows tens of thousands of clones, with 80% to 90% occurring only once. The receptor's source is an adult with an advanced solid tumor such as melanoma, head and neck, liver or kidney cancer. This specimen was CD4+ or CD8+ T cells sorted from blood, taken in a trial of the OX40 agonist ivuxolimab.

The chain's CDR3 is CASSLSINFRGGGYTF. In DNA, the CDR3 is TGTGCCAGCAGTTTATCGATTAACTTCAGGGGTGGTGGCTACACCTTC. J is TRBJ1-2 and V is TRBV27, with D perhaps matching TRBD1 (6 bases). This CDR3 comprises 16 residues. CDR1 and CDR2 (germline): MNHEY, SMNVEV (reference sequence). V lost 0 bases and J 7 bases, leaving 18 bases between the germline ends.